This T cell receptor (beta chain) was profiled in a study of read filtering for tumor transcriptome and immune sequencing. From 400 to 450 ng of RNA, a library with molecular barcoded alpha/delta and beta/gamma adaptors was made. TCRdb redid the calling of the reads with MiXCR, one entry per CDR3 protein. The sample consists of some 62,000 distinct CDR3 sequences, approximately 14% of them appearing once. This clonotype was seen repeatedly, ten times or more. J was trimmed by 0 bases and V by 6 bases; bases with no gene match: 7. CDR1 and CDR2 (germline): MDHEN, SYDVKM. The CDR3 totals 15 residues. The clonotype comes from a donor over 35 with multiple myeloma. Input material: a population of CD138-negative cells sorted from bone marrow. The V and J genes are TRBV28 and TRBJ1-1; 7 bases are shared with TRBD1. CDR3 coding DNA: TGTGCCAGCAGGGAATGGGGACAGTTGAACACTGAAGCTTTCTTT. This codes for CASREWGQLNTEAFF.